This TCR beta chain was documented in a study of OX40 agonist ivuxolimab in advanced cancers. Study conclusions and caveats: Undetermined was the antigen specificity of the expanded peripheral T cells.

The V end was cut by 1 base, the J end by 7 bases, with 10 bases between. The CDR3 has 13 residues. CDR1 and CDR2 (germline): MGHRA, YSYEKL. Using immunoSEQ multiplex PCR, the repertoire was profiled, and TCRdb retains in-frame clones only, with some absent. The data contain 60,000 to 75,000 clones, 80% of them seen just once; the ten biggest clones take up approximately 1.2%. This clone is labeled as medium-sized (0.01 to 0.1%). Antigen: not known. The chain couples TRBV4-1 to TRBJ1-1, with D uncertain. The sample here was CD4+ or CD8+ T cells sorted from blood, taken in a trial of the OX40 agonist ivuxolimab. The origin of this receptor is an adult with an advanced solid tumor such as melanoma, head and neck, liver or kidney cancer. CDR3: CASSQGLPHEAFF. The CDR3 DNA is TGCGCCAGCAGCCAAGGATTGCCACATGAAGCTTTCTTT.